This T cell receptor (beta chain) was identified during a study of T cell responses to AZD1222 COVID-19 vaccine. General study points: Repertoire sampling occurred only after the peak T cell response. The CD4 TCRs associated with vaccination extended across spike and predominated at 160-218 and 743-854. Baseline seropositives among AZD1222 recipients totaled only five to seven.

On this clone itself: No antigen is known for it.

Sequencing was performed with immunoSEQ multiplex PCR; in TCRdb, only in-frame clones are kept and a portion is missing. The repertoire holds roughly 92,000 clones, with 70% to 90% as singletons. The junction had 9 bases not matched to a gene; V was cut back by 2 bases and J by 10 bases. The CDR3 has 15 residues. CDR1 is SNHLY and CDR2 is FYNNEI in the germline V gene. This TCR came from an adult who received the AZD1222 COVID-19 vaccine. The chain joins TRBV2 to TRBJ2-1; 9 positions match TRBD2. This material consisted of peripheral blood, taken 28 days after the second AZD1222 dose. The chain's CDR3 is CASSERRLAGTEQFF. CDR3 DNA: TGTGCCAGCAGTGAAAGGCGGCTAGCGGGGACCGAGCAGTTCTTC.